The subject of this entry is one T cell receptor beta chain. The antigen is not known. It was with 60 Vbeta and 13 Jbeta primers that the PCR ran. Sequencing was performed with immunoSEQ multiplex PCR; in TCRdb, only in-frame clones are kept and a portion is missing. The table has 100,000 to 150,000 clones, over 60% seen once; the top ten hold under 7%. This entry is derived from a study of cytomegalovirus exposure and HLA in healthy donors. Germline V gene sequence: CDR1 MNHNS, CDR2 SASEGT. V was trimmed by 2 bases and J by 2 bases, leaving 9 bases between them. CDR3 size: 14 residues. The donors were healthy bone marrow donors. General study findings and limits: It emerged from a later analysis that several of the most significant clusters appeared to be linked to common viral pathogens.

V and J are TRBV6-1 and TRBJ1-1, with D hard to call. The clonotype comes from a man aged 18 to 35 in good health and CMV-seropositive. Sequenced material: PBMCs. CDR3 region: CASSEMELNTEAFF. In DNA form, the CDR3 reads TGTGCCAGCAGTGAAATGGAGTTAAACACTGAAGCTTTCTTT.